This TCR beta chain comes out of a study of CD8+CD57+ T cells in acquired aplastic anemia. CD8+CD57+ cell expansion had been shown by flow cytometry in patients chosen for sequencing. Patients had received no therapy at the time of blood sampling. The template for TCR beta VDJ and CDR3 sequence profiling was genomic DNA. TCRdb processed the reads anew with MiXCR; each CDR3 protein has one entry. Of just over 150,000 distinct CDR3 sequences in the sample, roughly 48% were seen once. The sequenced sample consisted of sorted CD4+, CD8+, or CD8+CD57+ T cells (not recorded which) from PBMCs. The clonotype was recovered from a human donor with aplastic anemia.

The CDR3 DNA reads TGTGCCACCAGCAGACCTACGGGACAGGGTAATTCACCCCTCCACTTT. Translation: CATSRPTGQGNSPLHF. The chain uses TRBV15 and TRBJ1-6, with 9 bases matching TRBD1. Germline V lookup: CDR1 LNHNV, CDR2 YYDKDF (reference sequence). J lost 6 bases, V lost 2 bases, and 5 bases had no gene match. The CDR3 length is 16 residues.